A single sample is the source of the 15 T cell receptor beta chains below, sequenced in a study of T cell responses to AZD1222 COVID-19 vaccine. The method was immunoSEQ multiplex PCR; TCRdb's version includes in-frame clones alone and lacks a portion of them. This table has roughly 170,000 clones, 91% appearing once. Sequencing was performed on peripheral blood, taken on day 0 of AZD1222 vaccination. These receptors were taken from an adult in good health.

For the CDR3, the DNA is TGTGCCAGCAGCGTAAAGACCGGGACCGGGAATGAAAAACTGTTTTTT. Its protein is CASSVKTGTGNEKLFF. The gene calls are TRBV25-1 and TRBJ1-4, with D tentatively TRBD1 (5 bases). Germline lookup yields CDR1 MGHDK and CDR2 SYGVNS. Deletions cut 6 bases from V and 5 bases from J, with 19 bases between. This CDR3 spans 16 amino acids.

The V call is TRBV4-3, the J call TRBJ1-1; D gene unclear. V dropped 1 base and J dropped 6 bases, with 21 bases sitting between them. The CDR3 is 17 amino acids. The germline V gene encodes CDR1 LGHNA and CDR2 YSLEER. The CDR3: CASSQVGLIGPRAEAFF. CDR3 nucleotides: TGCGCCAGCAGCCAAGTGGGCCTGATTGGACCCCGCGCTGAAGCTTTCTTT.

This clone was recorded once. The V call is TRBV5-1, the J call TRBJ2-7, with TRBD2 matching over 8 bases. V lost 1 base and J lost 0; bases outside the gene matches: 3. The CDR3 has 15 residues. From germline, CDR1 is SGHRS and CDR2 YFSETQ. The CDR3 reads CASSLTSGASYEQYF. CDR3 in DNA: TGCGCCAGCAGCTTGACTAGCGGTGCCTCCTACGAGCAGTACTTC.

This chain connects TRBV28 to TRBJ2-7; TRBD2 might be the D (5 bases). Trimming removed 7 bases from V and 4 bases from J, with 17 bases in between. This CDR3 is built from 14 residues. Germline V CDR1 and CDR2: MDHEN, SYDVKM. The CDR3 loop reads CASTYPPGSYEQYF. CDR3 sequence (DNA): TGTGCCAGCACTTACCCTCCGGGAAGTTACGAGCAGTACTTC. Combining the CDR3 with reference TRBV28 and TRBJ2-7 gives the whole variable domain DVKVTQSSRYLVKRTGEKVFLECVQDMDHENMFWYRQDPGLGLRLIYFSYDVKMKEKGDIPEGYSVSREKKERFSLILESASTNQTSMYLCASTYPPGSYEQYFGPGTRLTVT.

For the CDR3, the DNA is TGTGCCTCCTTTAGCGGGGGAGTCTCCTACAATGAGCAGTTCTTC. It is translated as CASFSGGVSYNEQFF. The rearrangement links TRBV9 to TRBJ2-1; 9 nucleotides align to TRBD2. Germline CDR1 SGDLS, CDR2 YYNGEE. This CDR3 has 15 amino acids. After removal of 10 bases from V and 0 bases from J, the junction contained 8 bases not matched to a gene. Together with reference TRBV9 and TRBJ2-1, the CDR3 gives the full variable domain: DSGVTQTPKHLITATGQRVTLRCSPRSGDLSVYWYQQSLDQGLQFLIQYYNGEERAKGNILERFSAQQFPDLHSELNLSSLELGDSALYFCASFSGGVSYNEQFFGPGTRLTVL.

This chain links TRBV7-2 with TRBJ1-2; D gene uncertain. Trimming removed 3 bases from V and 4 bases from J, with 9 bases in between. CDR3 length: 13 residues. In germline, CDR1 is SGHTA, CDR2 FQGNSA. CDR3 nucleotides: TGTGCCAGCAGCTTTTTAGGGTCCTATGGCTACACCTTC. It encodes CASSFLGSYGYTF.

V gene TRBV28 combines with J gene TRBJ1-2, with 7 bases identical to TRBD1. The germline CDR1 and CDR2 sequences are MDHEN and SYDVKM. Trimming at V came to 3 bases and at J to 8 bases, leaving 12 bases not matched to a gene. This CDR3 is built from 15 residues. The CDR3 DNA sequence: TGTGCCAGCAGTTTGGAGTATGGGACAGCTGGCGGCTACACCTTC. Protein sequence: CASSLEYGTAGGYTF.

The CDR3 spells CASSPPGGYAGNTIYF. The CDR3 DNA is TGTGCCAGCTCACCACCGGGAGGTTATGCCGGAAACACCATATATTTT. The rearrangement joins TRBV18 to TRBJ1-3; unclear D gene. The CDR3 is made up of 16 amino acids. Germline V gives CDR1 KGHSH, CDR2 LQKENI. The ends were cut back, 0 bases at V and 4 bases at J, with 13 bases in the middle.

The rearrangement joins TRBV5-8 to TRBJ1-1, with TRBD1 matching over 7 bases. J gave up 0 bases and V 0 bases, and 5 bases lay outside the gene matches. The V gene's germline CDR1 is SGHTS and CDR2 YDEGEE. The CDR3 is made up of 16 amino acids. DNA for the CDR3: TGTGCCAGCAGCTTGGGAACAGGGGTCCTGAACACTGAAGCTTTCTTT. It codes for CASSLGTGVLNTEAFF.

This sequence joins TRBV6-2 or TRBV6-3 and TRBJ1-6; D gene ambiguous. The ends were cut back, 1 base at V and 11 bases at J, with 6 bases in the middle. There are 12 residues in the CDR3. Germline lookup yields CDR1 MNHEY and CDR2 SVGEGT. The CDR3 protein is CASSYFFTPLHF. DNA for the CDR3: TGTGCCAGCAGTTACTTTTTTACACCCCTCCACTTT.

The V gene is TRBV27, the J gene TRBJ2-7; 9 nucleotides line up with TRBD2. CDR1 is MNHEY and CDR2 is SMNVEV in the germline V gene (reference sequence). The J segment lost 7 bases and the V segment lost 2 bases, leaving 6 bases of the junction unmatched. This CDR3 region has 14 residues. The CDR3 here is CASSLAGGPREQYF. CDR3 nucleotides: TGTGCCAGCAGTTTAGCGGGAGGGCCCCGGGAGCAGTACTTC.

This sequence joins TRBV4-1 and TRBJ1-5; the D gene is possibly TRBD1 (6 bases). V was trimmed by 3 bases and J by 6 bases, leaving 12 bases between them. This CDR3 comprises 14 residues. Per germline, CDR1 MGHRA and CDR2 YSYEKL. As DNA, the CDR3 is TGCGCCAGCAGCCACCCAGGGGCGGGTCAGCCCCAGCATTTT. It encodes CASSHPGAGQPQHF.

The V and J genes are TRBV28 and TRBJ1-2; D uncertain. V lost 3 bases and J lost 8, with 13 bases in between. The CDR3 has 13 amino acids. Germline V gene data show CDR1 as MDHEN and CDR2 as SYDVKM. This CDR3 is CASSFNVERGYTF. For the CDR3, the DNA is TGTGCCAGCAGTTTTAATGTGGAGCGGGGCTACACCTTC.

The CDR3 reads CASSWDRNTEAFF. The CDR3 DNA follows: TGCGCCAGCAGCTGGGACAGGAACACTGAAGCTTTCTTT. V gene TRBV5-1 combines with J gene TRBJ1-1, with 7 bases identical to TRBD1. There are 13 residues in the CDR3. V lost 3 bases and J lost 1; bases outside the gene matches: 0. Germline CDR1 and CDR2: SGHRS and YFSETQ.

The rearrangement joins TRBV7-9 to TRBJ2-7, with 8 nucleotides matching TRBD1. The CDR3 is made up of 13 amino acids. Germline CDR1 and CDR2: SEHNR and FQNEAQ (reference sequence). Trimming at V came to 5 bases and at J to 6 bases, leaving 6 bases not matched to a gene. CDR3 loop: CASSPWTGSEQYF. CDR3 in DNA: TGTGCCAGCAGCCCGTGGACAGGGAGCGAGCAGTACTTC.